A selection of T cell receptor beta chains follows, all from one sample in a study of T cell responses to AZD1222 COVID-19 vaccine. Generated by immunoSEQ multiplex PCR, the TCRdb table keeps only in-frame clones and is missing some. The sample lists roughly 100,000 clones, roughly nine tenths occurring once. The sequencing used peripheral blood, collected 28 days after the second dose of the MenACWY control vaccine. The receptor source for this set is an adult who received the MenACWY meningococcal vaccine as a control. Each CDR3 is given with its conserved first and last residue. A D gene is named only where the DNA matches it firmly. A row's size may be missing; if present it is once, few, many or a size class.

d_gene: -; abundance: -; j_gene: TRBJ1-2; v_gene: TRBV19; len: 12; CDR3nt: TGTGCCAGCTCGTGGGGGGGGACCGGCTACACCTTC; CDR3aa: CASSWGGTGYTF
d_gene: TRBD1; abundance: -; j_gene: TRBJ2-3; v_gene: TRBV10-3; len: 15; CDR3nt: TGTGCCATCAGTGAGAGAGACAGGGTGGCAGATACGCAGTATTTT; CDR3aa: CAISERDRVADTQYF
d_gene: -; abundance: -; j_gene: TRBJ2-1; v_gene: TRBV7-2; len: 14; CDR3nt: TGTGCCAGCAGCCCCGAGCAGTCCTACAATGAGCAGTTCTTC; CDR3aa: CASSPEQSYNEQFF
d_gene: -; abundance: -; j_gene: TRBJ1-2; v_gene: TRBV30; len: 15; CDR3nt: TGTGCCTGGACCCCCTGGCTCCGAAGTGCGCGGGGCTACACCTTC; CDR3aa: CAWTPWLRSARGYTF
d_gene: -; abundance: -; j_gene: TRBJ1-1; v_gene: TRBV4-2; len: 12; CDR3nt: TGTGCCAGCAGCCAAGAGAGTAGGAGAGCTTTCTTT; CDR3aa: CASSQESRRAFF
d_gene: TRBD2; abundance: -; j_gene: TRBJ2-1; v_gene: TRBV10-3; len: 15; CDR3nt: TGTGCCATCAGTTCTCGAGCGGGGGGATACAATGAGCAGTTCTTC; CDR3aa: CAISSRAGGYNEQFF
d_gene: TRBD1; abundance: -; j_gene: TRBJ2-7; v_gene: TRBV7-9; len: 12; CDR3nt: TGTGCCAGCAGACAAAGACAGGGAGAGCAGTACTTC; CDR3aa: CASRQRQGEQYF
d_gene: -; abundance: -; j_gene: TRBJ2-2; v_gene: TRBV3-1/TRBV3-2; len: 17; CDR3nt: TGTGCCAGCAGCCAAGATCTTGTGGGGGGGAACACCGGGGAGCTGTTTTTT; CDR3aa: CASSQDLVGGNTGELFF
d_gene: TRBD1; abundance: -; j_gene: TRBJ2-7; v_gene: TRBV13; len: 14; CDR3nt: TGTGCCAGCAGCTCCTCTCAGGGGGCGAGAGAGCAGTACTTC; CDR3aa: CASSSSQGAREQYF
d_gene: -; abundance: -; j_gene: TRBJ1-2; v_gene: TRBV27; len: 15; CDR3nt: TGTGCCAGCAGTTTATCCGGGAACTCAAACTATGGCTACACCTTC; CDR3aa: CASSLSGNSNYGYTF
d_gene: -; abundance: -; j_gene: TRBJ2-1; v_gene: TRBV5-6; len: 15; CDR3nt: TGTGCCAGCAGCTTGGGGACAGAGAGTTACAATGAGCAGTTCTTC; CDR3aa: CASSLGTESYNEQFF
d_gene: -; abundance: -; j_gene: TRBJ2-3; v_gene: TRBV6-2/TRBV6-3; len: 14; CDR3nt: TGTGCCAGCAGTTTCGTGGATAGGACAGATACGCAGTATTTT; CDR3aa: CASSFVDRTDTQYF
d_gene: -; abundance: once; j_gene: TRBJ1-2; v_gene: TRBV4-3; len: 15; CDR3nt: TGCGCCAGCAGCCAAGGAGGGGAGAGGGGATATGGCTACACCTTC; CDR3aa: CASSQGGERGYGYTF
d_gene: -; abundance: -; j_gene: TRBJ1-1; v_gene: TRBV30; len: 13; CDR3nt: TGTGCCTCCGATATTCGCGGGGCGGATGAAGCTTTCTTT; CDR3aa: CASDIRGADEAFF
d_gene: TRBD1; abundance: -; j_gene: TRBJ2-3; v_gene: TRBV7-3; len: 16; CDR3nt: TGTGCCAGCAGCTCCGGGACAGGGGGAAGAACAGATACGCAGTATTTT; CDR3aa: CASSSGTGGRTDTQYF
d_gene: -; abundance: -; j_gene: TRBJ1-3; v_gene: TRBV3-1/TRBV3-2; len: 15; CDR3nt: TGTGCCAGCAGCTCCCGGGGGCCCTTGGGAAACACCATATATTTT; CDR3aa: CASSSRGPLGNTIYF
d_gene: -; abundance: -; j_gene: TRBJ2-3; v_gene: TRBV7-2; len: 14; CDR3nt: TGTGCCAGCAGCTCCGGCCAGCCCACAGATACGCAGTATTTT; CDR3aa: CASSSGQPTDTQYF
d_gene: -; abundance: -; j_gene: TRBJ2-2; v_gene: TRBV7-7; len: 14; CDR3nt: TGTGCCAGCAGCCCCCTCCGGGGCACCGGGGAGCTGTTTTTT; CDR3aa: CASSPLRGTGELFF
d_gene: TRBD2; abundance: -; j_gene: TRBJ2-2; v_gene: TRBV4-3; len: 17; CDR3nt: TGCGCCAGCAGCCAAGAGACTAGCGGGAGGTTTGGCGGGGAGCTGTTTTTT; CDR3aa: CASSQETSGRFGGELFF
d_gene: -; abundance: -; j_gene: TRBJ1-3; v_gene: TRBV4-2; len: 15; CDR3nt: TGTGCCAGCAGCCAAGGCAGGGCCCAAGGAAACACCATATATTTT; CDR3aa: CASSQGRAQGNTIYF
d_gene: -; abundance: -; j_gene: TRBJ1-4; v_gene: TRBV6-5; len: 15; CDR3nt: TGTGCCAGCAGTTTCCGGGGGCTGGCTAATGAAAAACTGTTTTTT; CDR3aa: CASSFRGLANEKLFF
d_gene: -; abundance: -; j_gene: TRBJ1-2; v_gene: TRBV30; len: 14; CDR3nt: TGTGCCTGGGAGGTGAGGGGGTCGAACTATGGCTACACCTTC; CDR3aa: CAWEVRGSNYGYTF
d_gene: -; abundance: -; j_gene: TRBJ1-5; v_gene: TRBV7-2; len: 17; CDR3nt: TGTGCCAGCAGCTTAGAAGGGGCGGGGTGGGGCAATCAGCCCCAGCATTTT; CDR3aa: CASSLEGAGWGNQPQHF
d_gene: -; abundance: -; j_gene: TRBJ2-1; v_gene: TRBV10-2; len: 15; CDR3nt: TGCGCCAGCAGTGATCTTCAGGGGTCATTGAATGAGCAGTTCTTC; CDR3aa: CASSDLQGSLNEQFF
d_gene: -; abundance: -; j_gene: TRBJ2-7; v_gene: TRBV7-2; len: 13; CDR3nt: TGTGCCAGCAGCTTAACAGGGTTCTACGAGCAGTACTTC; CDR3aa: CASSLTGFYEQYF
d_gene: -; abundance: -; j_gene: TRBJ2-2; v_gene: TRBV3-1/TRBV3-2; len: 18; CDR3nt: TGTGCCAGCAGCCAAGGGTATAGTACGGACGGAGACACCGGGGAGCTGTTTTTT; CDR3aa: CASSQGYSTDGDTGELFF
d_gene: -; abundance: -; j_gene: TRBJ2-7; v_gene: TRBV19; len: 17; CDR3nt: TGTGCCAGTAGTATCCTTAGTAGGACAGGGCGGCGGGAGGAGCAGTACTTC; CDR3aa: CASSILSRTGRREEQYF
d_gene: -; abundance: -; j_gene: TRBJ2-7; v_gene: TRBV19; len: 14; CDR3nt: TGTGCCAGTAGTATCGGGACTCAAAACTACGAGCAGTACTTC; CDR3aa: CASSIGTQNYEQYF
d_gene: -; abundance: -; j_gene: TRBJ1-6; v_gene: TRBV11-1; len: 16; CDR3nt: TGTGCCAGCAGCCCTAGGGTCAGGGGATTAAATTCACCCCTCCACTTT; CDR3aa: CASSPRVRGLNSPLHF
d_gene: -; abundance: -; j_gene: TRBJ2-5; v_gene: TRBV10-2; len: 15; CDR3nt: TGCGCCAGCAGTGAGTCGAGACGGTCGGGTATGACCCAGTACTTC; CDR3aa: CASSESRRSGMTQYF
d_gene: -; abundance: -; j_gene: TRBJ1-2; v_gene: TRBV4-1; len: 15; CDR3nt: TGCGCCAGCAGCCAGGCCGGGGGATTCAACTATGGCTACACCTTC; CDR3aa: CASSQAGGFNYGYTF
d_gene: -; abundance: -; j_gene: TRBJ1-4; v_gene: TRBV20-1; len: 11; CDR3nt: TGCAGTGCAGCGGGGGATGAAAAACTGTTTTTT; CDR3aa: CSAAGDEKLFF
d_gene: -; abundance: -; j_gene: TRBJ1-6; v_gene: TRBV27; len: 12; CDR3nt: TGTGCCAGCAGTTCAGCAAATTCACCCCTCCACTTT; CDR3aa: CASSSANSPLHF
d_gene: -; abundance: -; j_gene: TRBJ1-4; v_gene: TRBV6-5; len: 16; CDR3nt: TGTGCCAGCAGTTACGGGGACATAACAACTAATGAAAAACTGTTTTTT; CDR3aa: CASSYGDITTNEKLFF
d_gene: TRBD1; abundance: once; j_gene: TRBJ1-1; v_gene: TRBV10-1; len: 14; CDR3nt: TGCGCCAGCAGTAACCACAGGGGTTACACTGAAGCTTTCTTT; CDR3aa: CASSNHRGYTEAFF
d_gene: TRBD2; abundance: -; j_gene: TRBJ2-5; v_gene: TRBV6-2/TRBV6-3; len: 16; CDR3nt: TGTGCCAGCAGTTACGGCCACGGAGCGGGGGAAGAGACCCAGTACTTC; CDR3aa: CASSYGHGAGEETQYF
d_gene: -; abundance: -; j_gene: TRBJ2-2; v_gene: TRBV6-5; len: 15; CDR3nt: TGTGCCACCCAAAACCGGGGACGGGTAACCGGGGAGCTGTTTTTT; CDR3aa: CATQNRGRVTGELFF
d_gene: TRBD1; abundance: -; j_gene: TRBJ2-2; v_gene: TRBV29-1; len: 14; CDR3nt: TGCAGCGTTATGGACAGGACGAACACCGGGGAGCTGTTTTTT; CDR3aa: CSVMDRTNTGELFF
d_gene: TRBD1; abundance: -; j_gene: TRBJ1-2; v_gene: TRBV6-2/TRBV6-3; len: 14; CDR3nt: TGTGCCAGCAGTTACAACAGGGGAGCTGATGGCTACACCTTC; CDR3aa: CASSYNRGADGYTF
d_gene: TRBD2; abundance: -; j_gene: TRBJ2-1; v_gene: TRBV7-2; len: 16; CDR3nt: TGTGCCAGCAGCTCCAAACTAGCGGGGGGGTACAATGAGCAGTTCTTC; CDR3aa: CASSSKLAGGYNEQFF
d_gene: -; abundance: -; j_gene: TRBJ2-3; v_gene: TRBV5-1; len: 15; CDR3nt: TGCGCCAGCAGCGGGCAGGGGATCACCACAGATACGCAGTATTTT; CDR3aa: CASSGQGITTDTQYF
d_gene: -; abundance: -; j_gene: TRBJ1-6; v_gene: TRBV9; len: 13; CDR3nt: TGTGCCAGCAGCGTGAGGTATAATTCACCCCTCCACTTT; CDR3aa: CASSVRYNSPLHF
d_gene: -; abundance: once; j_gene: TRBJ2-3; v_gene: TRBV5-1; len: 15; CDR3nt: TGCGCCTCCACGGAAGGGTCCGCCCGCACAGATACGCAGTATTTT; CDR3aa: CASTEGSARTDTQYF
d_gene: -; abundance: -; j_gene: TRBJ2-7; v_gene: TRBV18; len: 14; CDR3nt: TGTGCCAGCTCACCGGGACACCCCTCCTACGAGCAGTACTTC; CDR3aa: CASSPGHPSYEQYF
d_gene: -; abundance: few; j_gene: TRBJ2-2; v_gene: TRBV15; len: 15; CDR3nt: TGTGCCACCAGCAGAGTGGGGAGGCCCCCCGGGGAGCTGTTTTTT; CDR3aa: CATSRVGRPPGELFF
d_gene: -; abundance: once; j_gene: TRBJ2-2; v_gene: TRBV14; len: 14; CDR3nt: TGTGCCAGCAGCCCCCTCGGGAACACCGGGGAGCTGTTTTTT; CDR3aa: CASSPLGNTGELFF
d_gene: -; abundance: -; j_gene: TRBJ1-1; v_gene: TRBV7-2; len: 14; CDR3nt: TGTGCCAGCAGCTTAGGGGGCACGAACACTGAAGCTTTCTTT; CDR3aa: CASSLGGTNTEAFF
d_gene: TRBD2; abundance: -; j_gene: TRBJ2-1; v_gene: TRBV5-1; len: 15; CDR3nt: TGCGCCAGCTTCGTCGGGACTAGCGGGACCAATGAGCAGTTCTTC; CDR3aa: CASFVGTSGTNEQFF
d_gene: -; abundance: -; j_gene: TRBJ1-2; v_gene: TRBV30; len: 14; CDR3nt: TGTGCCTGGAGTGTACGCACGGGTAACTATGGCTACACCTTC; CDR3aa: CAWSVRTGNYGYTF
d_gene: TRBD2; abundance: -; j_gene: TRBJ2-6; v_gene: TRBV6-1; len: 19; CDR3nt: TGTGCCAGCAGTGAATCTAGCGGGGGCTCCGGGTCTGGGGCCAACGTCCTGACTTTC; CDR3aa: CASSESSGGSGSGANVLTF